Below, 27 T cell receptor beta chains from the same sample are listed, as sequenced in a study of shared clonotypes between healthy human individuals. The repertoire was sequenced with immunoSEQ multiplex PCR; TCRdb's copy has only in-frame clones and lacks some. The sample comprises about 2.3 million clones, about 90% of which are singletons, and more than 0.35% rests with the top ten. The sequencing input was naive CD4+ T cells from PBMCs. The subset was: CD45RA+ positively selected. The receptors derive from a man aged 18 to 29 in good health. Some clones in this sample may be carry-over from other donors' samples.

V and J are TRBV7-3 and TRBJ1-1, with no clear D. Trimming pared 11 bases from V and 3 bases from J, leaving 22 bases between. This CDR3 has 15 amino acids. Germline CDR1 is SGHTA and CDR2 is FQGTGA. The CDR3 spells CASPPYLRQDTEAFF. The CDR3 DNA follows: TGTGCCTCTCCCCCCTATCTCAGGCAAGACACTGAAGCTTTCTTT.

This rearrangement joins TRBV6-6 to TRBJ2-2; maybe TRBD2 (5 bases). V lost 7 bases to trimming and J lost 2 bases, with 11 bases between them. In germline, CDR1 is MNHNY, CDR2 SVGAGI (reference sequence). The CDR3 contains 14 residues. Here the CDR3 DNA reads TGTGCCAGCAATTATGGGAGCAACACCGGGGAGCTGTTTTTT. Encoded protein: CASNYGSNTGELFF.

The chain carries TRBV7-9 and TRBJ2-5, with 13 bases that match TRBD2. This CDR3 comprises 15 residues. J lost 2 bases, V lost 6 bases, and 3 bases had no gene match. Germline V gene lookup returns CDR1 SEHNR and CDR2 FQNEAQ (reference sequence). CDR3 loop: CASSPGLAGQETQYF. In nucleotides, the CDR3 is TGTGCCAGCAGTCCGGGACTAGCGGGACAAGAGACCCAGTACTTC.

This clone was seen a handful of times. The genes are TRBV7-2 and TRBJ2-1, with D possibly called TRBD1 or TRBD2 (5 bases each). V lost 5 bases and J lost 0, with 11 bases in between. This CDR3 region has 15 residues. Germline CDR1 is SGHTA and CDR2 is FQGNSA. CDR3 protein: CASSTFGGSYNEQFF. The CDR3 coding sequence is TGTGCCAGCAGCACCTTTGGGGGCTCCTACAATGAGCAGTTCTTC.

This clone was seen only a few times. The gene calls are TRBV2 and TRBJ1-1; unclear D gene. Trimming took 7 bases from V and 0 from J, leaving 12 bases between them. The CDR3 is 14 amino acids. The germline V gene has CDR1 SNHLY and CDR2 FYNNEI. DNA of the CDR3: TGTGCCAGCAAGAAGGAACTGTTGAACACTGAAGCTTTCTTT. Encoded protein: CASKKELLNTEAFF. Filled out from reference TRBV2 and TRBJ1-1, the complete variable domain reads EPEVTQTPSHQVTQMGQEVILRCVPISNHLYFYWYRQILGQKVEFLVSFYNNEISEKSEIFDDQFSVERPDGSNFTLKIRSTKLEDSAMYFCASKKELLNTEAFFGQGTRLTVV.

The chain joins TRBV7-6 to TRBJ1-4; 7 nucleotides align to TRBD1. The CDR3 covers 16 residues. Trimming removed 5 bases from V and 8 bases from J; junction bases left unmatched: 14. CDR1 and CDR2 from the germline V gene are SGHVS and FNYEAQ. The CDR3: CASSKRGPGGAEKLFF. For the CDR3, the DNA is TGTGCCAGCAGCAAACGAGGGCCAGGGGGTGCGGAAAAACTGTTTTTT.

The CDR3 coding sequence is TGCGCCAGCAGCTTTTGGCAGGGCGCAACTAATGAAAAACTGTTTTTT. Translating gives CASSFWQGATNEKLFF. The chain employs TRBV5-1 and TRBJ1-4, with D possibly matching TRBD1 (5 bases). Germline CDR1 and CDR2: SGHRS and YFSETQ. V shed 2 bases and J shed 0 bases, with 11 bases lying between them. The CDR3 runs to 16 residues.

CDR3 region: CASSLSMGLGNTIYF. CDR3 in DNA: TGTGCCAGCAGCTTATCCATGGGGCTCGGAAACACCATATATTTT. The chain uses TRBV7-2 and TRBJ1-3; TRBD1 might be the D (5 bases). Germline CDR1 reads SGHTA; CDR2 reads FQGNSA. The CDR3 spans 15 residues. Trimming removed 2 bases from V and 4 bases from J, with 12 bases in between.

The V gene is TRBV5-1, the J gene TRBJ2-1; 8 bases are a match to TRBD2. Unmatched junction bases numbered 4, after V lost 5 bases and J lost 0 bases. CDR1 is SGHRS, CDR2 YFSETQ, per germline. This CDR3 spans 15 amino acids. CDR3 coding DNA: TGCGCCAGCAGTGAGGGGACTAGCTCCTACAATGAGCAGTTCTTC. This encodes CASSEGTSSYNEQFF.

This sequence joins TRBV6-5 and TRBJ2-7; D perhaps matches TRBD2 (6 bases). Trimming took 2 bases from V and 2 from J, leaving 16 bases between them. The CDR3 totals 16 residues. From germline, CDR1 is MNHEY and CDR2 SVGAGI. CDR3 DNA: TGTGCCAGCAGTTACCAAACGGGACTCCACGCCTACGAGCAGTACTTC. Its translation is CASSYQTGLHAYEQYF.

V gene TRBV7-3 combines with J gene TRBJ2-3, with D perhaps given as TRBD1 or TRBD2 (5 bases each). The V and J ends lost 5 bases and 4 bases respectively, with 10 bases between them. CDR3 length: 13 amino acids. Per germline, CDR1 SGHTA and CDR2 FQGTGA. In nucleotides, the CDR3 is TGTGCCAGCAGCGCCGGGGCCGCAGATACGCAGTATTTT. The encoded protein is CASSAGAADTQYF.

This clone showed up just a few times. The sample carries other DNA sequences with the same CDR3. The gene calls are TRBV7-2 and TRBJ1-3; D is ambiguous. The V and J ends lost 1 base and 0 bases respectively, with 4 bases between them. Germline V gene lookup returns CDR1 SGHTA and CDR2 FQGNSA. The CDR3 runs 14 residues. The CDR3: CASSLGFSGNTIYF. For the CDR3, the DNA is TGTGCCAGCAGCTTAGGTTTCTCTGGAAACACCATATATTTT. Looking up the rest from reference TRBV7-2 and TRBJ1-3 gives the full variable domain: GAGVSQSPSNKVTEKGKDVELRCDPISGHTALYWYRQSLGQGLEFLIYFQGNSAPDKSGLPSDRFSAERTGGSVSTLTIQRTQQEDSAVYLCASSLGFSGNTIYFGEGSWLTVV.

V and J are TRBV5-4 and TRBJ2-7, with 13 bases lining up with TRBD2. The CDR3 consists of 17 residues. In germline, CDR1 is SGHNT, CDR2 YYREEE (reference sequence). V was clipped by 4 bases and J by 6 bases; unmatched bases: 13. The CDR3 region has the DNA TGTGCCAGCAGCCCCGGACTAGCGGGAGTTGGGCCCCTCGAGCAGTACTTC. Translating gives CASSPGLAGVGPLEQYF.

This clone has a single count. Other DNA sequences in this specimen translate into the identical CDR3. The chain employs TRBV18 and TRBJ2-5, with unresolved D. The germline gives CDR1 KGHSH, CDR2 LQKENI. V lost 3 bases and J lost 5, with 10 bases in between. There are 13 residues in the CDR3. The CDR3 reads CASSPPVGETQYF. The CDR3 nucleotides read TGTGCCAGCTCACCCCCCGTAGGGGAGACCCAGTACTTC.

J is TRBJ2-7 and V is TRBV25-1; D not resolved. This CDR3 has 13 residues. V was trimmed by 7 bases and J by 0 bases, leaving 10 bases between them. Germline values: CDR1 MGHDK, CDR2 SYGVNS. CDR3 DNA sequence: TGTGCCAGCAAGGCAGATACCTCCTACGAGCAGTACTTC. This codes for CASKADTSYEQYF.

The chain uses TRBV15 and TRBJ2-7, with D tentatively TRBD1 or TRBD2 (6 bases each). V lost 1 base, J lost 2 bases, and 18 bases lay in between. Germline CDR1 is LNHNV and CDR2 is YYDKDF (reference sequence). CDR3 size: 17 residues. CDR3 coding DNA: TGTGCCACCAGCAGAGGAGTTAGCGGAGGGGGTACCTACGAGCAGTACTTC. Translated, it gives CATSRGVSGGGTYEQYF.

V usage is TRBV5-4 and J usage is TRBJ2-7; 7 bases fit TRBD2. The ends lost 2 bases at V and 6 bases at J; junction bases unmatched: 11. Germline CDR1 is SGHNT and CDR2 is YYREEE (reference sequence). The CDR3 is 15 residues long. The CDR3 sequence is CASSFPGTKGSEQYF. The CDR3 nucleotides read TGTGCCAGCAGCTTTCCCGGGACTAAAGGCAGCGAGCAGTACTTC. Complete variable domain (other parts from reference TRBV5-4 and TRBJ2-7): ETGVTQSPTHLIKTRGQQVTLRCSSQSGHNTVSWYQQALGQGPQFIFQYYREEENGRGNFPPRFSGLQFPNYSSELNVNALELDDSALYLCASSFPGTKGSEQYFGPGTRLTVT.

V usage is TRBV2 and J usage is TRBJ2-1; D remains ambiguous. This CDR3 comprises 11 residues. Trimming took off 8 bases at V and 9 bases at J, with 11 bases between the two ends. Germline CDR1 reads SNHLY; CDR2 reads FYNNEI. CDR3 DNA sequence: TGTGCCAGCGGTTCCGGCAGTGAGCAGTTCTTC. Its translation: CASGSGSEQFF.

This chain joins TRBV10-3 and TRBJ2-1; the match to TRBD1 covers 10 bases. From germline, CDR1 is ENHRY and CDR2 SYGVKD. V lost 5 bases to trimming and J lost 2 bases; unmatched junction nucleotides: 6. The CDR3 has 16 residues. CDR3 amino acids: CAISTPGTGAYNEQFF. CDR3 in DNA: TGTGCCATCAGTACTCCCGGGACAGGGGCCTACAATGAGCAGTTCTTC.

This clone occurred once. The V and J genes are TRBV6-1 and TRBJ2-3; possible D gene TRBD1, 6 bases. CDR1 is MNHNS and CDR2 is SASEGT in the germline V gene. V dropped 5 bases and J dropped 2 bases, with 11 bases sitting between them. This CDR3 contains 14 residues. The CDR3 region is CASSTQGATDTQYF. DNA of the CDR3: TGTGCCAGCAGTACACAGGGTGCCACAGATACGCAGTATTTT.

About this clone itself: At one boundary the junction diverges from the germline segment, which might be a read error. The J gene is TRBJ2-7, the V gene TRBV9; the D is unclear. CDR1 is SGDLS and CDR2 is YYNGEE in the germline V gene. CDR3 length: 11 amino acids. In DNA form, the CDR3 reads TGTGCCAGCAGCCTCGACGGAACTTTTGACTTC. Encoded protein: CASSLDGTFDF.

This chain links TRBV29-1 with TRBJ2-5; weak D call: TRBD2 (6 bases). Trimming shortened V by 7 bases and J by 5 bases, and 11 bases separated the two germline ends. Germline V gene lookup returns CDR1 SQVTM and CDR2 ANQGSEA. This CDR3 comprises 11 residues. DNA of the CDR3: TGCAGCGCCGCGGGGTCGGAGACCCAGTACTTC. Translating it yields CSAAGSETQYF.

The chain employs TRBV5-1 and TRBJ2-1; D possibly corresponds to TRBD2 (6 bases). The CDR3 is 16 residues long. Germline-derived CDR1 and CDR2 are SGHRS and YFSETQ. V lost 0 bases and J 2 bases, leaving 12 bases between the germline ends. The CDR3 DNA reads TGCGCCAGCAGCTTGGATGGGGGGAGTGCCTACAATGAGCAGTTCTTC. Translated, it gives CASSLDGGSAYNEQFF.

This chain joins TRBV19 and TRBJ2-6; tentative D call: TRBD1 (6 bases). In germline, CDR1 is LNHDA, CDR2 SQIVND (reference sequence). Trimming took 5 bases from V and 2 from J, leaving 10 bases between them. The CDR3 loop spans 15 amino acids. The CDR3 DNA reads as TGTGCCAGTAGTCTTCAGGGGACTGGGGCCAACGTCCTGACTTTC. As protein: CASSLQGTGANVLTF.

The rearrangement joins TRBV5-6 to TRBJ2-3, with D unresolved. Germline CDR1 reads SGHDT; CDR2 reads YYEEEE. The CDR3 length is 15 residues. Trimming pared 2 bases from V and 0 bases from J, leaving 10 bases between. The DNA for the CDR3 is TGTGCCAGCAGCTTTTATGGCAGAAGCACAGATACGCAGTATTTT. Protein sequence: CASSFYGRSTDTQYF.

Of note for this clone: Other DNA sequences in the sample encode the same CDR3. V and J are TRBV29-1 and TRBJ2-7, with 10 positions matching TRBD2. Germline V gene lookup returns CDR1 SQVTM and CDR2 ANQGSEA. The CDR3 covers 13 residues. With 7 bases clipped from V and 5 bases from J, the junction kept 8 bases outside the gene matches. DNA for the CDR3: TGCAGCGGGGGGGGACTAGCGTCCCACGAGCAGTACTTC. This encodes CSGGGLASHEQYF.

The chain employs TRBV25-1 and TRBJ2-4; D is ambiguous. V was trimmed by 8 bases and J by 1 base, leaving 15 bases between them. Germline V CDR1 and CDR2: MGHDK, SYGVNS. The CDR3 consists of 15 residues. CDR3 sequence reads: CASLADPGAKNIQYF. CDR3 in DNA: TGTGCCAGCCTCGCTGACCCTGGGGCCAAAAACATTCAGTACTTC.